Shown below are 29 T cell receptor beta chains from a single sample sequenced in a study of blood T cell repertoires in COVID-19. Repertoires were generated with immunoSEQ multiplex PCR, while TCRdb's copy carries only in-frame clones and drops some. The sample has under 450,000 clones; 80% to 90% are singletons. Sequenced sample: peripheral blood. Receptors originate from a woman in her sixties or seventies with COVID-19, enrolled during active disease.

The gene calls are TRBV25-1 and TRBJ1-2; TRBD1 agrees at 8 bases. This CDR3 has 16 amino acids. Germline values: CDR1 MGHDK, CDR2 SYGVNS. V was pared by 4 bases and J by 3 bases, with 10 bases of the junction left unmatched. The CDR3 here is CASSVATGGEDYGYTF. Here the CDR3 DNA reads TGTGCCAGCAGTGTAGCCACAGGGGGGGAGGACTATGGCTACACCTTC.

The chain combines TRBV11-2 with TRBJ1-2, with 11 bases that match TRBD1. The CDR3 runs 16 residues. J gave up 3 bases and V 5 bases, and 8 bases lay outside the gene matches. Germline CDR1 is SGHAT and CDR2 is FQNNGV. CDR3 sequence: CASSPGTGGFDYGYTF. The CDR3 coding sequence is TGTGCCAGCAGCCCCGGGACAGGGGGATTCGACTATGGCTACACCTTC.

The chain is built from TRBV6-5 and TRBJ2-7; 9 bases match TRBD2. CDR3 length: 16 residues. With V trimmed by 3 bases and J by 0 bases, 6 bases remained unmatched. Per the germline V gene, CDR1 is MNHEY and CDR2 is SVGAGI. The CDR3 sequence is CASSYYASGVSYEQYF. CDR3 sequence (DNA): TGTGCCAGCAGTTATTATGCTAGCGGGGTCTCCTACGAGCAGTACTTC.

The rearrangement joins TRBV11-2 to TRBJ2-7; 10 positions agree with TRBD2. Germline-derived CDR1 and CDR2 are SGHAT and FQNNGV. The CDR3 length is 16 residues. Germline trimming cut 2 bases from V and 4 bases from J; bases unmatched to any gene: 8. The CDR3 sequence: CASSLWASGGSYEQYF. CDR3 nucleotides: TGTGCCAGCAGCTTATGGGCTAGCGGGGGATCTTACGAGCAGTACTTC. Full variable domain (remainder filled in from reference TRBV11-2 and TRBJ2-7): EAGVAQSPRYKIIEKRQSVAFWCNPISGHATLYWYQQILGQGPKLLIQFQNNGVVDDSQLPKDRFSAERLKGVDSTLKIQPAKLEDSAVYLCASSLWASGGSYEQYFGPGTRLTVT.

This rearrangement joins TRBV18 to TRBJ2-4; TRBD1 agrees at 7 bases. Germline trimming cut 2 bases from V and 3 bases from J; bases unmatched to any gene: 1. The germline CDR1 and CDR2 sequences are KGHSH and LQKENI. The CDR3 spans 14 residues. The CDR3 nucleotides are TGTGCCAGCTCACCAGACAGGGTCAAAAACATTCAGTACTTC. Protein: CASSPDRVKNIQYF.

V and J are TRBV19 and TRBJ2-1, with 9 bases aligning to TRBD2. Germline V gene lookup returns CDR1 LNHDA and CDR2 SQIVND (reference sequence). This CDR3 comprises 13 residues. With 6 bases clipped from V and 8 bases from J, the junction kept 5 bases outside the gene matches. CDR3 coding DNA: TGTGCCAGTAGACTAGCGGGTCGAGATGAGCAGTTCTTC. Protein sequence: CASRLAGRDEQFF.

The chain uses TRBV28 and TRBJ1-3; 9 positions match TRBD1. This CDR3 is built from 14 residues. The germline CDR1 and CDR2 sequences are MDHEN and SYDVKM. Unmatched junction bases numbered 7, after V lost 11 bases and J lost 2 bases. CDR3 DNA: TGTGCCGGAAGAACAGGGGGCCCTGGAAACACCATATATTTT. As protein: CAGRTGGPGNTIYF.

This chain joins TRBV5-5 and TRBJ1-1; 9 bases map to TRBD1. The CDR3 is 17 residues long. Germline V gene sequence: CDR1 SGHKS, CDR2 YYEKEE (reference sequence). J gave up 1 base and V 1 base, and 8 bases lay outside the gene matches. The CDR3 sequence: CASSLLPGQGSNTEAFF. CDR3 coding DNA: TGTGCCAGCAGCTTGTTACCGGGACAGGGATCGAACACTGAAGCTTTCTTT.

This clone was recorded a few times. The genes are TRBV6-6 and TRBJ2-5; TRBD2 matches at 8 bases. The germline CDR1 and CDR2 sequences are MNHNY and SVGAGI (reference sequence). V shed 4 bases, J shed 5 bases, and the junction held 9 bases outside the gene matches. The CDR3 consists of 15 residues. The CDR3 sequence: CASSFGGVAKETQYF. The CDR3 DNA sequence: TGTGCCAGCAGTTTCGGGGGGGTAGCGAAGGAGACCCAGTACTTC.

This chain joins TRBV14 and TRBJ1-2; 10 bases match TRBD1. The V and J ends lost 4 bases and 5 bases, in that order; junction bases with no gene match: 4. Germline values: CDR1 SGHDN, CDR2 FVKESK. The CDR3 totals 14 residues. This CDR3 reads CASSLDRGPYGYTF. As DNA, the CDR3 is TGTGCCAGCAGCCTTGACAGGGGGCCTTATGGCTACACCTTC.

The J gene is TRBJ2-7, the V gene TRBV5-4, with a possible D match to TRBD1 (6 bases). V was clipped by 4 bases and J by 1 base, with 9 bases between them. CDR3 length equals 13 residues. Germline-derived CDR1 and CDR2 are SGHNT and YYREEE (reference sequence). The CDR3 spells CASSQGSSYEQYF. CDR3 bases: TGTGCCAGCAGCCAGGGGTCTTCCTACGAGCAGTACTTC.

The chain has TRBV6-6 and TRBJ2-5; 8 nucleotides line up with TRBD1. V lost 5 bases and J lost 4; bases outside the gene matches: 6. This CDR3 is 14 amino acids long. The germline V gene encodes CDR1 MNHNY and CDR2 SVGAGI (reference sequence). The CDR3 is CASSGRTGLETQYF. The DNA for the CDR3 is TGTGCCAGCAGTGGAAGGACAGGGCTAGAGACCCAGTACTTC.

The chain links TRBV11-3 to TRBJ2-3, with TRBD2 matching over 10 bases. The germline V gene encodes CDR1 SGHNT and CDR2 YENEEA. The CDR3 length is 16 residues. The V and J ends lost 7 bases and 2 bases, in that order; junction bases with no gene match: 9. The CDR3 DNA is TGTGCCAGCACCCCAGTAGCGGGGGGTTACACAGATACGCAGTATTTT. Translation gives CASTPVAGGYTDTQYF.

The chain uses TRBV9 and TRBJ2-7, with 12 bases identical to TRBD2. This CDR3 contains 14 residues. The germline CDR1 and CDR2 sequences are SGDLS and YYNGEE. The ends lost 3 bases at V and 7 bases at J; junction bases unmatched: 5. The CDR3 DNA reads TGTGCCAGCAGCGGGACTAGCGGGGTAGTGGAGCAGTACTTC. This encodes CASSGTSGVVEQYF.

The V call is TRBV5-4, the J call TRBJ1-4; possibly TRBD1 for D (6 bases). The V gene lost 6 bases and the J gene lost 1 base, with 13 bases spanning the gap. The germline CDR1 and CDR2 sequences are SGHNT and YYREEE (reference sequence). CDR3 size: 15 residues. This chain's CDR3 is CASTLQGGTNEKLFF. The CDR3 bases are TGTGCCAGCACCCTACAGGGCGGAACTAATGAAAAACTGTTTTTT.

This clone was found once. The V and J genes are TRBV4-1 and TRBJ2-1; 11 nucleotides line up with TRBD2. The length of the CDR3 is 16 residues. Germline V gene lookup returns CDR1 MGHRA and CDR2 YSYEKL. Trimming removed 1 base from V and 4 bases from J; junction bases left unmatched: 3. CDR3 in amino acids: CASSQGRLAGYNEQFF. CDR3 bases: TGCGCCAGCAGCCAAGGGAGACTAGCGGGGTACAATGAGCAGTTCTTC.

This chain joins TRBV18 and TRBJ1-2; maybe TRBD1 (6 bases). The germline V and J ends were trimmed by 2 bases and 4 bases, with 14 bases remaining between them. Germline assignment: CDR1 KGHSH and CDR2 LQKENI. The CDR3 has 15 residues. This CDR3 is CASSPANGGLYGYTF. The CDR3 coding sequence is TGTGCCAGCTCACCAGCGAACGGGGGGCTCTATGGCTACACCTTC.

V gene TRBV14 combines with J gene TRBJ2-3, with 7 bases identical to TRBD1. The CDR3 is 13 residues long. Per germline, CDR1 SGHDN and CDR2 FVKESK. V gave up 4 bases and J gave up 8 bases; unmatched junction bases: 6. The CDR3 sequence is CASSPPGGITQYF. In nucleotides, the CDR3 is TGTGCCAGCAGCCCTCCAGGGGGAATTACGCAGTATTTT.

The gene calls are TRBV4-2 and TRBJ2-7, with D possibly matching TRBD2 (5 bases). Trimming left V 4 bases short and J 2 bases short, with 12 bases between. This CDR3 region has 14 residues. The germline CDR1 and CDR2 sequences are LGHNA and YNFKEQ. The CDR3 coding sequence is TGTGCCAGCAGCCCAGCGGCCACCACCTACGAGCAGTACTTC. Its translation is CASSPAATTYEQYF.

This rearrangement joins TRBV19 to TRBJ2-5; 9 bases match TRBD2. The CDR3 spans 16 residues. CDR1 and CDR2 from the germline V gene are LNHDA and SQIVND (reference sequence). V lost 1 base and J lost 4; bases outside the gene matches: 7. DNA for the CDR3: TGTGCCAGTAGTATAGGTGGCGGGGGGGCCTTAGAGACCCAGTACTTC. It encodes CASSIGGGGALETQYF.

This clone is a singleton in its sample. The chain joins TRBV13 to TRBJ2-5, with unresolved D. V dropped 0 bases and J dropped 5 bases, with 13 bases sitting between them. The CDR3 extends over 15 amino acids. Germline V CDR1 and CDR2: PRHDT, FYEKMQ (reference sequence). The CDR3 DNA reads TGTGCCAGCAGCTTAGGGGTAACTCTCGTGGAGACCCAGTACTTC. Its translation: CASSLGVTLVETQYF.

The genes are TRBV18 and TRBJ1-6; 9 bases are shared with TRBD1. The CDR3 length is 16 residues. Germline lookup yields CDR1 KGHSH and CDR2 LQKENI. The trim removed 5 bases at V and 11 bases at J, leaving 13 bases unmatched. In DNA form, the CDR3 reads TGTGCCAGCTCAGCCTTTGAACAGGGGGCTATTCCACCCCTCCACTTT. Translated, it gives CASSAFEQGAIPPLHF. Supplemented by reference TRBV18 and TRBJ1-6, the full variable domain reads NAGVMQNPRHLVRRRGQEARLRCSPMKGHSHVYWYRQLPEEGLKFMVYLQKENIIDESGMPKERFSAEFPKEGPSILRIQQVVRGDSAAYFCASSAFEQGAIPPLHFGNGTRLTVT.

The V gene is TRBV7-9, the J gene TRBJ1-4; no clear D. This CDR3 spans 14 amino acids. V shed 3 bases and J shed 0 bases, with 5 bases lying between them. Germline CDR1 and CDR2: SEHNR and FQNEAQ (reference sequence). The CDR3 DNA sequence: TGTGCCAGCAGCTTTAGTACAACTAATGAAAAACTGTTTTTT. Translation gives CASSFSTTNEKLFF.

This clone was seen just once. The gene calls are TRBV3-1 (or the pseudogene TRBV3-2) and TRBJ2-7; D might be TRBD1 (6 bases). From germline, CDR1 is LGHDT and CDR2 YNNKEL (reference sequence). The V gene lost 0 bases and the J gene lost 3 bases, with 12 bases spanning the gap. The CDR3 contains 15 residues. The CDR3 protein is CASSQDRQGYYEQYF. The CDR3 DNA reads as TGTGCCAGCAGCCAAGACCGGCAGGGGTACTACGAGCAGTACTTC.

The chain employs TRBV7-9 and TRBJ2-5, with TRBD2 identical over 12 bases. CDR1 SEHNR and CDR2 FQNEAQ come from the germline V gene (reference sequence). V was clipped by 5 bases and J by 7 bases; unmatched bases: 11. The CDR3 covers 16 residues. The chain's CDR3 is CASSLGLAGGQGTQYF. CDR3 in DNA: TGTGCCAGCAGCCTCGGCCTAGCGGGGGGGCAGGGGACCCAGTACTTC.

The chain joins TRBV5-1 to TRBJ1-2, with D tentatively TRBD1 (5 bases). This CDR3 has 16 amino acids. Germline-derived CDR1 and CDR2 are SGHRS and YFSETQ. V was clipped by 0 bases and J by 0 bases, with 12 bases between them. The CDR3 protein is CASSLGQIPANYGYTF. The CDR3 nucleotides read TGCGCCAGCAGCTTGGGACAGATCCCCGCTAACTATGGCTACACCTTC.

The sample holds a few counts of this clone. The chain employs TRBV5-4 and TRBJ2-5; D is undetermined. The CDR3 extends over 13 amino acids. Germline-derived CDR1 and CDR2 are SGHNT and YYREEE (reference sequence). Trimming shortened V by 2 bases and J by 3 bases, and 8 bases separated the two germline ends. The chain's CDR3 is CASSLPGEETQYF. CDR3 sequence (DNA): TGTGCCAGCAGCTTACCTGGAGAAGAGACCCAGTACTTC.

This chain links TRBV5-1 with TRBJ2-1; D possibly corresponds to TRBD2 (5 bases). V was cut by 2 bases and J by 0 bases, with 9 bases left in between. The germline V gene has CDR1 SGHRS and CDR2 YFSETQ. This CDR3 spans 15 amino acids. In DNA form, the CDR3 reads TGCGCCAGCAGCTTATCGGGAAACTCCTACAATGAGCAGTTCTTC. It specifies CASSLSGNSYNEQFF.

This sequence joins TRBV9 and TRBJ1-3, with 7 bases identical to TRBD1. The CDR3 spans 16 residues. From germline, CDR1 is SGDLS and CDR2 YYNGEE. J lost 2 bases, V lost 4 bases, and 9 bases had no gene match. The CDR3 here is CASSQVSTGPGNTIYF. The CDR3, as DNA: TGTGCCAGCAGCCAAGTATCGACAGGGCCTGGAAACACCATATATTTT.